The subject of this entry is one TCR beta chain. This clonotype was seen only a few times. What antigen it recognizes has not been identified. Per-base quality was not reported, and no clone a single base away is much larger than it. The sequencer listed for this sample is Illumina HiSeq 2500. TCR beta libraries were prepared by quantitative 5'-RACE with molecular barcodes. The source study handled its data this way. A new computational method, built on a probabilistic model of VDJ rearrangement, was used to identify disease-linked TCR variants. Using fastp trimming at Q25 and MiXCR clonotype assembly, TCRdb reanalyzed the public sequencing data and kept in-frame beta chains. For every CDR3 protein sequence, its rows merge into one entry that carries the most common genes and DNA. These V and J calls derive from TCRdb rather than the authors' analysis. In all, the sample holds roughly 200,000 distinct CDR3 sequences, and roughly 13% of those were seen once. The ten biggest clones cover approximately 17% of the sample.

The germline V gene yields SGDLS for CDR1 and YYNGEE for CDR2. The V end loses 2 bases and the J end loses 6 bases, and a stretch of 14 bases separates them. Taken from cysteine to phenylalanine, the CDR3 has 14 residues. Here the CDR3 DNA is all that survives: 42 bases in frame from base 1. The data are from a study of CD8 T cells in ankylosing spondylitis (dated by TCRdb to the late 2010s). Regarding the study in general: T cell receptor beta repertoires were profiled in healthy donors and ankylosing spondylitis patients so that disease-linked TCR variants could be found. Peripheral blood samples were taken, and synovial fluid was additionally collected from ankylosing spondylitis patients. In total, the full study cohort was made up of roughly 110 healthy donors and approximately 27 ankylosing spondylitis patients.

On the study overall, not on this receptor specifically: Some TCR beta motif variants had previously been reported in synovial fluid and blood of reactive arthritis patients, which suggested common disease-initiation mechanisms. The disease-linked clones showed a CD8+ phenotype and occurred at relatively low frequencies in peripheral blood. The disease-linked clones were reported as significantly enriched in matched synovial fluid samples from ankylosing spondylitis patients. Blood from ankylosing spondylitis patients appeared to be characterized by a TCR beta motif composed of several highly homologous amino acid variants.

This sequence was found in a male donor with ankylosing spondylitis or in good health (not recorded which). The V and J genes are TRBV9 and TRBJ1-1, with TRBD1 as a weak D call on 5 bases. Sequencing input: blood, either unsorted or a sorted T cell fraction (not recorded which). The DNA is TGTGCCAGCAGCGTCGCGGTCAGGGTCCCTGAAGCTTTCTTT. Translated, it reads CASSVAVRVPEAFF.